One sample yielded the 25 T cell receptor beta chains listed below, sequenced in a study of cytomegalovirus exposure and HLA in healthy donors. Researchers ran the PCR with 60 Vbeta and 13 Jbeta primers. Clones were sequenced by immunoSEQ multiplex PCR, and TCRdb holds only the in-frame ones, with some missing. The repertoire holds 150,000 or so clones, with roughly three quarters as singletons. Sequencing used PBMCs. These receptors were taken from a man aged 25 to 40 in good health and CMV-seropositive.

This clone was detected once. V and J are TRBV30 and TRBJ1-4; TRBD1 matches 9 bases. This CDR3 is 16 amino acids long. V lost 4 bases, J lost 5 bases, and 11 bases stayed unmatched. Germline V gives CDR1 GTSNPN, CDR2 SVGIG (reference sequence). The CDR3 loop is CAWKPGQGAVNEKLFF. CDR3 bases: TGTGCCTGGAAACCGGGACAGGGAGCGGTCAATGAAAAACTGTTTTTT.

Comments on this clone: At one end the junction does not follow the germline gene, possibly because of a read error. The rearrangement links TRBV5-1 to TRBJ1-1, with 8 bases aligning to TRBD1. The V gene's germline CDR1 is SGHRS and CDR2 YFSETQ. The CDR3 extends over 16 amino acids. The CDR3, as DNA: TGCGCCAGCAGTTGGGGACAGGAGAAATCGAACGCTGAAGCTTTCTTT. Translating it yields CASSWGQEKSNAEAFF.

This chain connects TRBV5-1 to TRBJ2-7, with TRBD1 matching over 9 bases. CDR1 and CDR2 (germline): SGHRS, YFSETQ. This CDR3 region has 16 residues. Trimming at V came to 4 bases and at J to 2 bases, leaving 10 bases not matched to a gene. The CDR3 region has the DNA TGCGCCAGCAGCCCTTCCGGGACAGGGACCACCTACGAGCAGTACTTC. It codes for CASSPSGTGTTYEQYF.

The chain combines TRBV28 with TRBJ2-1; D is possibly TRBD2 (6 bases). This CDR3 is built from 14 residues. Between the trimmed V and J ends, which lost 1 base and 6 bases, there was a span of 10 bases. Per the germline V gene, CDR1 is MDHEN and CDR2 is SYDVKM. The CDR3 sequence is CASSLLASVNEQFF. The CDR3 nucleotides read TGTGCCAGCAGTTTATTGGCTAGCGTCAATGAGCAGTTCTTC.

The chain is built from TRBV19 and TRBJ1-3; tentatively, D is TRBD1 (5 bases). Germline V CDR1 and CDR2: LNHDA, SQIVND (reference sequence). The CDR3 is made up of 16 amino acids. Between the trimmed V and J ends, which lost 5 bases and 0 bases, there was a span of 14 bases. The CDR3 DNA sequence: TGTGCCAGTAGTGCGATAGCAGGGATCTCTGGAAACACCATATATTTT. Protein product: CASSAIAGISGNTIYF.

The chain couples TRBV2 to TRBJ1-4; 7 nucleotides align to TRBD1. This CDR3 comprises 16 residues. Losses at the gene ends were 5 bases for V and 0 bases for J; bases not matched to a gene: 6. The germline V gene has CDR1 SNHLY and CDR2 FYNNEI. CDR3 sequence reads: CASSRDRAATNEKLFF. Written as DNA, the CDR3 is TGTGCCAGCAGTCGCGACAGGGCAGCAACTAATGAAAAACTGTTTTTT.

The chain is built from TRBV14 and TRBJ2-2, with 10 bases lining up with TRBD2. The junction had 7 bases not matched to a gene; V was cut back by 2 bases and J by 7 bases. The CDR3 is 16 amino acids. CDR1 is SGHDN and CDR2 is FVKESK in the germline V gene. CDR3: CASSQFPRLAGGELFF. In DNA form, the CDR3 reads TGTGCCAGCAGCCAATTTCCTCGACTAGCGGGCGGGGAGCTGTTTTTT.

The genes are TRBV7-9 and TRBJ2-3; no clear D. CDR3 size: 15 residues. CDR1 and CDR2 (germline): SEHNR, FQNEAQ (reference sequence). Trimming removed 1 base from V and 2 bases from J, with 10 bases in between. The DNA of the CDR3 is TGTGCCAGCAGCTTAGGTAGCCTATTCACAGATACGCAGTATTTT. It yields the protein CASSLGSLFTDTQYF. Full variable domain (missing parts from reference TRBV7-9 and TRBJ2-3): DTGVSQNPRHKITKRGQNVTFRCDPISEHNRLYWYRQTLGQGPEFLTYFQNEAQLEKSRLLSDRFSAERPKGSFSTLEIQRTEQGDSAMYLCASSLGSLFTDTQYFGPGTRLTVL.

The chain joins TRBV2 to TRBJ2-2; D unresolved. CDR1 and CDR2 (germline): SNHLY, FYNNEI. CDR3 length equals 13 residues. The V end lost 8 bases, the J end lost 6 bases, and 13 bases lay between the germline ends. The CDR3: CASEPVPAGELFF. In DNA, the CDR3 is TGTGCCAGCGAGCCGGTACCGGCCGGGGAGCTGTTTTTT.

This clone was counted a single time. This chain's CDR3 is CASSQAFGTGELFF. DNA of the CDR3: TGTGCCAGCAGCCAAGCCTTCGGCACCGGGGAGCTGTTTTTT. The chain employs TRBV2 and TRBJ2-2; no reliable D call. Trimming pared 6 bases from V and 4 bases from J, leaving 12 bases between. This CDR3 contains 14 residues. Germline V lookup: CDR1 SNHLY, CDR2 FYNNEI.

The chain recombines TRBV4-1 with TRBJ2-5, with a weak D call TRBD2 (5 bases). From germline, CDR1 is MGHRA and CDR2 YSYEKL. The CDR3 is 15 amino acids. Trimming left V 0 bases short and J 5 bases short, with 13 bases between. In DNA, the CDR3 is TGCGCCAGCAGCCAAGAAGCGGTAGCTAGGGAGACCCAGTACTTC. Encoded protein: CASSQEAVARETQYF.

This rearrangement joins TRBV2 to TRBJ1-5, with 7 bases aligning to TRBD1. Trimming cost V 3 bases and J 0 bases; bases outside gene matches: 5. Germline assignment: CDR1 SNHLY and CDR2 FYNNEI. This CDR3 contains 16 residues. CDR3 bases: TGTGCCAGCAGTGAGTGGGGACAGCCTAGCAATCAGCCCCAGCATTTT. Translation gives CASSEWGQPSNQPQHF.

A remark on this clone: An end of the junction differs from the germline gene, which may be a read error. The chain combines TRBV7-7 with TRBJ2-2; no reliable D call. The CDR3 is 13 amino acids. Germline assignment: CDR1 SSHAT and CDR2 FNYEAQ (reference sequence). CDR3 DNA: TGTGCTAGCAGCTTAGATTTTAACGGGGAGCTGTTTTTT. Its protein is CASSLDFNGELFF.

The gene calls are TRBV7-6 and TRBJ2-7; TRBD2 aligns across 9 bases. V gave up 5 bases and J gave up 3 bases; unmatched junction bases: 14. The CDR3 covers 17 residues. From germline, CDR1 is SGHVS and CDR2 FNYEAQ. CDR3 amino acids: CASSPYPVTSGIYEQYF. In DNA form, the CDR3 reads TGTGCCAGCAGCCCATACCCCGTGACTAGCGGAATCTACGAGCAGTACTTC.

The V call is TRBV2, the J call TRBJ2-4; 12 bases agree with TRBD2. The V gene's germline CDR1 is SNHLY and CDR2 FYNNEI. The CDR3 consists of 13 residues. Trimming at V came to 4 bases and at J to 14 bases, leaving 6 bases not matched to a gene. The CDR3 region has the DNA TGTGCCAGCAGTGCACTAGCGGGAGGTGTGGAGTACTTC. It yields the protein CASSALAGGVEYF.

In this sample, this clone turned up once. This CDR3 is CASSQGVQPQHF. For the CDR3, the DNA is TGTGCCAGCAGTCAAGGGGTTCAGCCCCAGCATTTT. The chain combines TRBV28 with TRBJ1-5; D might be TRBD1 (5 bases). This CDR3 has 12 amino acids. V lost 5 bases to trimming and J lost 6 bases, with 8 bases between them. CDR1 and CDR2 (germline): MDHEN, SYDVKM.

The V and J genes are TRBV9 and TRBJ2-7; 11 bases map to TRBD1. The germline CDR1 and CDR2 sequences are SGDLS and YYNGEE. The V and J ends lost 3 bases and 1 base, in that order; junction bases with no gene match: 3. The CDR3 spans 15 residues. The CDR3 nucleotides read TGTGCCAGCAGCGCCCGGGACAGGGGGTCCTACGAGCAGTACTTC. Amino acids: CASSARDRGSYEQYF.

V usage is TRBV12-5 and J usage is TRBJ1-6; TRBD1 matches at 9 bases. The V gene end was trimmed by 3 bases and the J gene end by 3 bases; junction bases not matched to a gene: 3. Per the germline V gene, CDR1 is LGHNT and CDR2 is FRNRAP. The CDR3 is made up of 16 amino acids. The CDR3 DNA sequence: TGTGCTAGTGGTTTCGACAGGGGGGACTATAATTCACCCCTCCACTTT. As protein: CASGFDRGDYNSPLHF.

The CDR3: CASSPDRGTMNTEAFF. DNA for the CDR3: TGTGCCAGCAGTCCGGACAGGGGGACCATGAACACTGAAGCTTTCTTT. V gene TRBV27 combines with J gene TRBJ1-1; 10 bases fit TRBD1. This CDR3 contains 16 residues. V dropped 5 bases and J dropped 0; count of bases not matched to a gene: 6. Germline V gene lookup returns CDR1 MNHEY and CDR2 SMNVEV (reference sequence).

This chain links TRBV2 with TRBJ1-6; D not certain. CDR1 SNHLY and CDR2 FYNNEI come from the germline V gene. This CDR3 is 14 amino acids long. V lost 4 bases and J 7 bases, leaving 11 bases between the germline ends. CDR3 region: CASSVREGNSPLHF. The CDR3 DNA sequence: TGTGCCAGCAGTGTACGGGAAGGGAATTCACCCCTCCACTTT.

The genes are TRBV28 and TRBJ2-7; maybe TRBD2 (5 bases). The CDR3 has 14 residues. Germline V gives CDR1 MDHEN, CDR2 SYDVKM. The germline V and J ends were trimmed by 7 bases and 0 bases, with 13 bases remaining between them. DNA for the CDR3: TGTGCCAGCATCCCTTGGAGCGGCTCCTACGAGCAGTACTTC. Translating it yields CASIPWSGSYEQYF. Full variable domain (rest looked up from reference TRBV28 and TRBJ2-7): DVKVTQSSRYLVKRTGEKVFLECVQDMDHENMFWYRQDPGLGLRLIYFSYDVKMKEKGDIPEGYSVSREKKERFSLILESASTNQTSMYLCASIPWSGSYEQYFGPGTRLTVT.

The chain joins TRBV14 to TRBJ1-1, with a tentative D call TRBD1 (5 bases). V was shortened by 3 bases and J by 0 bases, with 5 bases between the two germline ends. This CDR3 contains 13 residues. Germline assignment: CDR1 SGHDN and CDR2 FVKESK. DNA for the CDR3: TGTGCCAGCAGCCAGGACATGAACACTGAAGCTTTCTTT. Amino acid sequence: CASSQDMNTEAFF.

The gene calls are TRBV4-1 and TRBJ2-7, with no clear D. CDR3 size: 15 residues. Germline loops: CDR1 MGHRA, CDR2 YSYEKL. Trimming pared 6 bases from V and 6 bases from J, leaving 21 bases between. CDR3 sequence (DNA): TGCGCCAGCAGTAACGACGCCTTGGGCCTTGGCGAGCAGTACTTC. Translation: CASSNDALGLGEQYF.

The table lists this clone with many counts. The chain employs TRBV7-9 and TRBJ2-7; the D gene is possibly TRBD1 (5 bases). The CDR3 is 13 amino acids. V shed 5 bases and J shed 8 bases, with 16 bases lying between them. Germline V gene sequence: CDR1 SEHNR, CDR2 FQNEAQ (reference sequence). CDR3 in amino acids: CASSATEKGQQYF. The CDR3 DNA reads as TGTGCCAGCAGCGCTACCGAGAAGGGGCAGCAGTACTTC.

The CDR3 DNA reads TGTGCCAGCAGCTTAGATTCGGCGGGGGCACCCCATACGCAGTATTTT. Amino acids: CASSLDSAGAPHTQYF. V usage is TRBV11-3 and J usage is TRBJ2-3, with a tentative D call TRBD2 (7 bases). V lost 0 bases and J 7 bases, leaving 17 bases between the germline ends. Germline V gene sequence: CDR1 SGHNT, CDR2 YENEEA. The CDR3 totals 16 residues.